The 20 T cell receptor beta chains below all came from one sample that was sequenced in a study of type 1 regulatory T cells (TCRdb year 2021). These reads were obtained on an Illumina MiSeq. Through fastp at Q25 and MiXCR, TCRdb rebuilt clones from the public reads, retaining in-frame beta chains. When rows share a CDR3 protein, they turn into one entry using the most common DNA and genes. The sample table holds some 90,000 distinct CDR3 sequences, of which 25% to 40% were seen once. Roughly 2.4% of the sample goes to the ten largest clones. Sequencing input: CD4+ T cells, either the whole sample or a sorted fraction (not recorded which). The receptors were sampled from a human donor in good health.

This clonotype was seen more than once but under ten times. The chain couples TRBV7-2 to TRBJ2-1, with 8 bases matching TRBD2. CDR1 and CDR2 (germline): SGHTA, FQGNSA. The CDR3 spans 18 residues. Trimming removed 1 base from V and 4 bases from J; junction bases left unmatched: 12. The CDR3, as DNA: TGTGCCAGCAGCTTAGAGGGGGGGTTGGAGCGGGAGTACAATGAGCAGTTCTTC. It codes for CASSLEGGLEREYNEQFF.

In this sample, this clonotype turned up a few times. This sequence joins TRBV20-1 and TRBJ2-1; 11 bases agree with TRBD2. Germline V gene sequence: CDR1 DFQATT, CDR2 SNEGSKA (reference sequence). The CDR3 contains 16 residues. Trimming removed 3 bases from V and 9 bases from J; junction bases left unmatched: 13. For the CDR3, the DNA is TGCAGTGCTAGGCAACTAGCGGGAGTTGTCACGGGTGAGCAGTTCTTC. It encodes CSARQLAGVVTGEQFF.

The chain couples TRBV12-3 or TRBV12-4 to TRBJ2-1; 13 bases match TRBD2. V lost 4 bases to trimming and J lost 6 bases; unmatched junction nucleotides: 9. There are 17 residues in the CDR3. DNA of the CDR3: TGTGCCAGCAGTTCCCCCCTGACTAGCGGGAGGTTCAATGAGCAGTTCTTC. This gives the protein CASSSPLTSGRFNEQFF.

This clonotype came up a few times. The chain carries TRBV29-1 and TRBJ2-1; 14 bases are shared with TRBD2. With V trimmed by 5 bases and J by 15 bases, 15 bases remained unmatched. CDR3 length: 15 amino acids. The V gene's germline CDR1 is SQVTM and CDR2 ANQGSEA. The CDR3 DNA reads TGCAGCGTTATACCGGGACTAGCGGGAGTGGGATGGCGGTTCTTC. Translating gives CSVIPGLAGVGWRFF.

The genes are TRBV29-1 and TRBJ1-1, with D perhaps matching TRBD1 (5 bases). V was pared by 6 bases and J by 5 bases, with 25 bases between. The germline V gene has CDR1 SQVTM and CDR2 ANQGSEA. The length of the CDR3 is 16 residues. The CDR3 DNA reads TGCAGCGTAGCTTCGGGGCAGGAATCTAGCTGGACTGAAGCTTTCTTT. Protein sequence: CSVASGQESSWTEAFF.

Remarks on this clonotype: It may be a read error: a sequence one base away is much more abundant. V and J are TRBV7-8 and TRBJ2-1, with no clear D. The CDR3 runs 17 residues. V was trimmed by 2 bases and J by 8 bases, leaving 22 bases between them. The germline CDR1 and CDR2 sequences are SGHVS and FQNEAQ. The DNA for the CDR3 is TGTGCCAGCAGCTTAAGGGCCCCGCACTATGATTACCATGAGCAGTTCTTC. Amino acid sequence: CASSLRAPHYDYHEQFF.

To note about this clonotype: An end of the junction differs from the germline gene, which may be a read error. This chain joins TRBV4-3 and TRBJ2-4, with a weak D call TRBD1 (6 bases). CDR1 is LGHNA, CDR2 YSLEER, per germline. The CDR3 consists of 13 residues. CDR3 bases: TGCGCCAGCAGCCAAACGGGACAAGGGGTAGTGAACTTC. It encodes CASSQTGQGVVNF.

The J gene is TRBJ2-2, the V gene TRBV7-2; D not certain. This CDR3 is built from 15 residues. The germline V and J ends were trimmed by 5 bases and 0 bases, with 10 bases remaining between them. Germline lookup yields CDR1 SGHTA and CDR2 FQGNSA. In DNA form, the CDR3 reads TGTGCCAGCAGCCTCGTAGCAGCGAACACCGGGGAGCTGTTTTTT. Translating gives CASSLVAANTGELFF.

As for this clonotype: Compared with germline, one end of the junction differs, possibly owing to a read error. The chain has TRBV7-2 and TRBJ1-1; D gene ambiguous. Germline assignment: CDR1 SGHTA and CDR2 FQGNSA. CDR3 length: 15 amino acids. CDR3: CASSFVLAKNTETFF. CDR3 DNA sequence: TGTGCCAGCAGCTTCGTGCTGGCAAAGAACACTGAAACTTTCTTT.

The chain is built from TRBV7-9 and TRBJ1-2, with a possible D match to TRBD1 (5 bases). CDR1 SEHNR and CDR2 FQNEAQ come from the germline V gene (reference sequence). This CDR3 has 12 amino acids. V gave up 8 bases and J gave up 8 bases, with 15 bases separating them. The CDR3 is CASGSSGVGYTF. The CDR3 nucleotides read TGTGCCAGCGGCTCGTCGGGGGTCGGCTACACCTTC.

The chain carries TRBV4-1 and TRBJ2-7, with 7 bases matching TRBD2. The CDR3 is 16 amino acids. Trimming cost V 4 bases and J 1 base; bases outside gene matches: 10. The germline V gene has CDR1 MGHRA and CDR2 YSYEKL. CDR3: CASSLNLAELSYEQYF. The CDR3 DNA follows: TGCGCCAGCAGCCTGAATCTAGCGGAACTATCCTACGAGCAGTACTTC.

A few counts support this clonotype. The genes are TRBV20-1 and TRBJ2-5; 9 bases agree with TRBD1. The V segment lost 6 bases and the J segment 5 bases; nucleotides outside the gene matches: 7. The germline gives CDR1 DFQATT, CDR2 SNEGSKA (reference sequence). This CDR3 is 13 amino acids long. The DNA of the CDR3 is TGCAGTGCCACACAGGGGGCGGGGGAGACCCAGTACTTC. It translates to CSATQGAGETQYF.

This clonotype was recorded only once. The chain uses TRBV7-2 and TRBJ2-1, with 9 bases lining up with TRBD2. Germline CDR1 SGHTA, CDR2 FQGNSA. With 2 bases clipped from V and 5 bases from J, the junction kept 16 bases outside the gene matches. The CDR3 spans 19 residues. This CDR3 is CASSLIISGRVGPHNEQFF. CDR3 DNA: TGTGCCAGCAGCTTAATTATTAGCGGGAGAGTGGGGCCCCACAATGAGCAGTTCTTC.

The V call is TRBV10-1, the J call TRBJ2-3; D is uncertain. V shed 6 bases and J shed 0 bases, with 13 bases lying between them. The CDR3 is 15 residues long. Germline V gene lookup returns CDR1 WNHNN and CDR2 SYGVQD (reference sequence). This CDR3 reads CASSGSRPSTDTQYF. The CDR3 region has the DNA TGCGCCAGCAGCGGATCGCGACCTAGCACAGATACGCAGTATTTT.

V is TRBV5-4 and J is TRBJ2-1; tentatively, D is TRBD2 (6 bases). The CDR3 contains 15 residues. Trimming removed 2 bases from V and 4 bases from J, with 13 bases in between. CDR1 and CDR2 from the germline V gene are SGHNT and YYREEE (reference sequence). The CDR3 loop is CASSFWGGAYNEQFF. The DNA of the CDR3 is TGTGCCAGCAGCTTCTGGGGCGGGGCTTACAATGAGCAGTTCTTC.

The chain couples TRBV29-1 to TRBJ2-3, with D possibly TRBD2 on 5 matching bases. Trimming removed 4 bases from V and 5 bases from J, with 13 bases in between. This CDR3 spans 13 amino acids. Germline CDR1 reads SQVTM; CDR2 reads ANQGSEA. The CDR3 here is CSVAFLAGDTQYF. CDR3 in DNA: TGCAGCGTTGCTTTCCTAGCCGGAGATACGCAGTATTTT.

In its sample, this clonotype was seen a few times. The chain is built from TRBV4-3 and TRBJ2-7; possible D gene TRBD2, 6 bases. V shed 4 bases and J shed 0 bases, with 16 bases lying between them. Germline CDR1 LGHNA, CDR2 YSLEER. The CDR3 loop spans 16 amino acids. In nucleotides, the CDR3 is TGCGCCAGCAGCCCTAAGGCTAGCGTAGACTCCTACGAGCAGTACTTC. This translates into CASSPKASVDSYEQYF.

CDR3 region: CASGAALGSYEQYF. In DNA form, the CDR3 reads TGTGCTAGTGGTGCGGCCTTGGGGTCCTACGAGCAGTACTTC. J is TRBJ2-7 and V is TRBV12-5; D remains unclear. The CDR3 loop spans 14 amino acids. The germline V gene encodes CDR1 LGHNT and CDR2 FRNRAP. V was cut by 5 bases and J by 1 base, with 12 bases left in between.

V and J are TRBV10-2 and TRBJ1-1; 9 nucleotides align to TRBD1. V lost 1 base, J lost 3 bases, and 15 bases stayed unmatched. CDR1 WSHSY and CDR2 SAAADI come from the germline V gene. The CDR3 has 19 amino acids. CDR3 protein: CASSEFWSFARDRDTEAFF. The CDR3 DNA follows: TGCGCCAGCAGTGAGTTTTGGTCTTTTGCCCGGGACAGGGACACTGAAGCTTTCTTT.

This clonotype was seen only a few times. The chain links TRBV12-3 or TRBV12-4 to TRBJ1-5; 7 bases are shared with TRBD1. This CDR3 region has 15 residues. After removal of 5 bases from V and 2 bases from J, the junction contained 6 bases not matched to a gene. DNA for the CDR3: TGTGCCAGCAGTCTAGACAGGGAAGGCAATCAGCCCCAGCATTTT. This translates into CASSLDREGNQPQHF.